The rows below give T cell receptor beta chains drawn from one sample of a study of cytomegalovirus exposure and HLA in healthy donors. The data were produced by immunoSEQ multiplex PCR, yet TCRdb's version contains in-frame clones alone and is incomplete. This table has 200,000 to 300,000 clones, roughly 87% appearing once. Sequencing was done on a sample of PBMCs. These receptors were taken from a woman in her 30s in good health and CMV-seronegative. Both conserved end residues are part of each CDR3. D genes are given only for firm matches.

>TRBV7-9|TRBJ2-7|NA
CASSSSGRYEQYF
TGTGCCAGCAGCTCGTCAGGGCGGTACGAGCAGTACTTC
>TRBV27|TRBJ1-5|NA
CASSIAINQPQHF
TGTGCCAGCAGTATAGCTATAAATCAGCCCCAGCATTTT
>TRBV4-3|TRBJ1-1|NA
CASSQDGGKGWGTEAFF
TGCGCCAGCAGCCAAGATGGGGGGAAGGGGTGGGGCACTGAAGCTTTCTTT
>TRBV11-2|TRBJ2-7|NA
CASSLAGWAVSYEQYF
TGTGCCAGCAGCTTAGCCGGCTGGGCAGTTTCCTACGAGCAGTACTTC
>TRBV7-8|TRBJ1-5|NA
CASSPVGALNQPQHF
TGTGCCAGCAGCCCTGTGGGGGCCCTAAATCAGCCCCAGCATTTT
>TRBV4-3|TRBJ1-2|TRBD1
CASSQTGATIYGYTF
TGCGCCAGCAGCCAAACAGGGGCGACGATCTATGGCTACACCTTC
>TRBV5-4|TRBJ2-1|NA
CASSLDRDNYNEQFF
TGTGCCAGCAGCTTGGACCGGGACAATTACAATGAGCAGTTCTTC
>TRBV7-6|TRBJ2-3|TRBD2
CASSPAASGSTQYF
TGTGCCAGCAGCCCGGCGGCTAGCGGGAGTACGCAGTATTTT
>TRBV19|TRBJ2-7|TRBD1
CAREQGSDF
TGTGCCAGAGAACAGGGGTCGGACTTC
>TRBV7-3|TRBJ2-1|TRBD2
CASSPGLAGFYEQFF
TGTGCCAGCAGCCCGGGACTAGCGGGATTCTATGAGCAGTTCTTC